These T cell receptor beta chains were read from a single sample in a study of T cell responses to AZD1222 COVID-19 vaccine. Sequencing was performed with immunoSEQ multiplex PCR; in TCRdb, only in-frame clones are kept and a portion is missing. The sample includes over 150,000 clones, 94% of them seen just once. Sample: peripheral blood, taken 28 days after the second AZD1222 dose. These receptors were obtained from an adult who received the AZD1222 COVID-19 vaccine. The CDR3 runs from the conserved cysteine through the conserved F or W. The D gene is left open where the match is weak. Size is omitted from some rows. Given values are once, few, many or a class for expanded clones.

few,TRBV25-1,TRBD2,TRBJ2-7,CASTRTSGGSYEQYF,TGTGCCAGCACCCGGACTAGCGGGGGGTCCTACGAGCAGTACTTC
.,TRBV28,TRBD1,TRBJ2-1,CASSLPGTGAGQFF,TGTGCCAGCAGCCTACCCGGGACAGGGGCTGGGCAGTTCTTC
.,TRBV2,.,TRBJ2-7,CASSELGSSYEQYF,TGTGCCAGCAGTGAGCTGGGCAGCTCCTACGAGCAGTACTTC
.,TRBV7-2,TRBD1,TRBJ1-3,CASSPGQGINTIYF,TGTGCCAGCAGTCCGGGACAGGGAATTAACACCATATATTTT
.,TRBV19,.,TRBJ2-2,CATVGSGTGELFF,TGTGCCACTGTGGGCTCCGGAACCGGGGAGCTGTTTTTT
.,TRBV5-5,TRBD1,TRBJ2-3,CASSWTGSTDTQYF,TGTGCCAGCAGCTGGACAGGGAGCACAGATACGCAGTATTTT
.,TRBV10-3,.,TRBJ1-1,CAISESGAPEVEAFF,TGTGCCATCAGTGAGTCAGGGGCCCCTGAAGTGGAAGCTTTCTTT
.,TRBV4-1,.,TRBJ2-3,CASSGEGGTDTQYF,TGCGCCTCGTCAGGGGAGGGGGGCACAGATACGCAGTATTTT
once,TRBV28,.,TRBJ1-5,CASSLIQGNQPQHF,TGTGCCAGCAGTTTAATTCAGGGAAATCAGCCCCAGCATTTT
.,TRBV3-1/TRBV3-2,TRBD1,TRBJ1-2,CASSLNDRGRTGYTF,TGTGCCAGCAGCCTAAACGACAGGGGGCGAACTGGCTACACCTTC
.,TRBV7-2,.,TRBJ1-1,CASSLGGANTEAFF,TGTGCCAGCAGCTTAGGAGGTGCGAACACTGAAGCTTTCTTT
.,TRBV7-9,.,TRBJ1-4,CASSLPGLSEKLFF,TGTGCCAGCAGCTTACCGGGTCTCTCTGAAAAACTGTTTTTT
.,TRBV5-1,TRBD2,TRBJ2-1,CASSGTSGRNEQFF,TGCGCCAGCAGTGGGACTAGCGGGAGAAATGAGCAGTTCTTC
.,TRBV4-1,.,TRBJ1-1,CASSPVNTEAFF,TGCGCCAGCAGCCCGGTTAACACTGAAGCTTTCTTT
.,TRBV7-6,.,TRBJ2-3,CASSTGGGRPTDTQYF,TGTGCCAGCAGCACCGGAGGGGGGAGGCCCACAGATACGCAGTATTTT
once,TRBV6-5,TRBD1,TRBJ1-1,CASYPDRVGTEAFF,TGTGCCAGCTATCCAGACAGGGTCGGCACTGAAGCTTTCTTT
.,TRBV4-3,TRBD1,TRBJ1-1,CASSQDARGQSTEAFF,TGCGCCAGCAGCCAAGATGCCAGGGGGCAAAGCACTGAAGCTTTCTTT
few,TRBV3-1/TRBV3-2,.,TRBJ2-7,CASSQVLTGIVGEQYF,TGTGCCAGCAGCCAAGTTTTAACGGGAATCGTCGGCGAGCAGTACTTC
once,TRBV5-1,.,TRBJ2-5,CASSLGRYQETQYF,TGCGCCAGCAGCTTGGGACGGTACCAAGAGACCCAGTACTTC
.,TRBV29-1,.,TRBJ1-4,CSVEVGEKLFF,TGCAGCGTTGAGGTGGGGGAAAAACTGTTTTTT
.,TRBV7-2,TRBD1,TRBJ2-2,CASSLGPGQANTGELFF,TGTGCCAGCAGCTTAGGACCGGGACAGGCGAACACCGGGGAGCTGTTTTTT
.,TRBV19,.,TRBJ1-4,CASRGENGEKLFF,TGTGCCAGTAGGGGGGAGAATGGTGAAAAACTGTTTTTT
.,TRBV24-1,TRBD1,TRBJ1-5,CATSGTPGQEGLSNQPQHF,TGTGCCACCAGTGGAACTCCGGGACAGGAGGGCCTTAGCAATCAGCCCCAGCATTTT
.,TRBV6-1,.,TRBJ2-2,CASSEAVVGAGELFF,TGTGCCAGCAGTGAAGCCGTGGTTGGGGCCGGGGAGCTGTTTTTT
once,TRBV5-1,TRBD1,TRBJ1-3,CASSDGQGIGNTIYF,TGCGCCAGCAGCGATGGACAGGGCATTGGAAACACCATATATTTT
.,TRBV19,TRBD1,TRBJ1-3,CATADRYSGNTIYF,TGTGCCACCGCGGACAGGTACTCTGGAAACACCATATATTTT
.,TRBV6-5,TRBD1,TRBJ2-7,CASRPGQGAVYEQYF,TGTGCCAGCAGGCCTGGACAGGGAGCAGTCTACGAGCAGTACTTC
.,TRBV6-5,.,TRBJ1-6,CASSLDRSSYNSPLHF,TGTGCCAGCAGTTTGGACAGAAGCTCCTATAATTCACCCCTCCACTTT
.,TRBV9,.,TRBJ2-2,CASSGNTGELFF,TGTGCCAGCAGCGGAAACACCGGGGAGCTGTTTTTT
.,TRBV2,TRBD1,TRBJ1-6,CASGPGQGNNSPLHF,TGTGCCAGCGGACCGGGACAGGGGAATAATTCACCCCTCCACTTT
.,TRBV2,TRBD1,TRBJ1-3,CASNPNRGYGNTIYF,TGTGCCAGCAATCCGAACAGGGGCTACGGAAACACCATATATTTT
.,TRBV6-6,.,TRBJ1-4,CASSYSEKLFF,TGTGCCAGCAGTTACTCGGAAAAACTGTTTTTT
.,TRBV6-2/TRBV6-3,TRBD1,TRBJ2-5,CASSYSGTGNLQETQYF,TGTGCCAGCAGTTACTCCGGGACAGGGAACCTCCAAGAGACCCAGTACTTC
.,TRBV6-5,.,TRBJ1-3,CASGPGFGNTIYF,TGTGCCAGTGGGCCGGGTTTTGGAAACACCATATATTTT
.,TRBV19,.,TRBJ2-3,CASSYGSIGTQYF,TGTGCCAGTAGTTATGGTTCTATTGGTACGCAGTATTTT
.,TRBV7-9,.,TRBJ1-1,CASSLLAGRNTEAFF,TGTGCCAGCAGCTTATTGGCAGGCAGGAACACTGAAGCTTTCTTT
.,TRBV18,.,TRBJ2-3,CASSPTDTQYF,TGTGCCAGCTCACCCACAGATACGCAGTATTTT
.,TRBV6-5,.,TRBJ1-1,CASFSWSTEAFF,TGTGCCAGCTTCTCATGGAGCACTGAAGCTTTCTTT
.,TRBV28,.,TRBJ2-5,CASSAAVVGVRETQYF,TGTGCCAGCAGTGCCGCAGTGGTCGGGGTGAGGGAGACCCAGTACTTC
once,TRBV5-1,.,TRBJ2-7,CASSLGHLYEQYF,TGCGCCAGCAGCTTGGGACACCTCTACGAGCAGTACTTC
.,TRBV7-3,.,TRBJ1-2,CASSPDSNYGYTF,TGTGCCAGCAGCCCCGACTCTAACTATGGCTACACCTTC
.,TRBV19,.,TRBJ1-2,CASIGRNYGYTF,TGTGCCAGTATTGGCAGAAACTATGGCTACACCTTC
.,TRBV29-1,TRBD1,TRBJ2-7,CSVVTGGVEQYF,TGCAGCGTTGTAACAGGGGGCGTGGAGCAGTACTTC